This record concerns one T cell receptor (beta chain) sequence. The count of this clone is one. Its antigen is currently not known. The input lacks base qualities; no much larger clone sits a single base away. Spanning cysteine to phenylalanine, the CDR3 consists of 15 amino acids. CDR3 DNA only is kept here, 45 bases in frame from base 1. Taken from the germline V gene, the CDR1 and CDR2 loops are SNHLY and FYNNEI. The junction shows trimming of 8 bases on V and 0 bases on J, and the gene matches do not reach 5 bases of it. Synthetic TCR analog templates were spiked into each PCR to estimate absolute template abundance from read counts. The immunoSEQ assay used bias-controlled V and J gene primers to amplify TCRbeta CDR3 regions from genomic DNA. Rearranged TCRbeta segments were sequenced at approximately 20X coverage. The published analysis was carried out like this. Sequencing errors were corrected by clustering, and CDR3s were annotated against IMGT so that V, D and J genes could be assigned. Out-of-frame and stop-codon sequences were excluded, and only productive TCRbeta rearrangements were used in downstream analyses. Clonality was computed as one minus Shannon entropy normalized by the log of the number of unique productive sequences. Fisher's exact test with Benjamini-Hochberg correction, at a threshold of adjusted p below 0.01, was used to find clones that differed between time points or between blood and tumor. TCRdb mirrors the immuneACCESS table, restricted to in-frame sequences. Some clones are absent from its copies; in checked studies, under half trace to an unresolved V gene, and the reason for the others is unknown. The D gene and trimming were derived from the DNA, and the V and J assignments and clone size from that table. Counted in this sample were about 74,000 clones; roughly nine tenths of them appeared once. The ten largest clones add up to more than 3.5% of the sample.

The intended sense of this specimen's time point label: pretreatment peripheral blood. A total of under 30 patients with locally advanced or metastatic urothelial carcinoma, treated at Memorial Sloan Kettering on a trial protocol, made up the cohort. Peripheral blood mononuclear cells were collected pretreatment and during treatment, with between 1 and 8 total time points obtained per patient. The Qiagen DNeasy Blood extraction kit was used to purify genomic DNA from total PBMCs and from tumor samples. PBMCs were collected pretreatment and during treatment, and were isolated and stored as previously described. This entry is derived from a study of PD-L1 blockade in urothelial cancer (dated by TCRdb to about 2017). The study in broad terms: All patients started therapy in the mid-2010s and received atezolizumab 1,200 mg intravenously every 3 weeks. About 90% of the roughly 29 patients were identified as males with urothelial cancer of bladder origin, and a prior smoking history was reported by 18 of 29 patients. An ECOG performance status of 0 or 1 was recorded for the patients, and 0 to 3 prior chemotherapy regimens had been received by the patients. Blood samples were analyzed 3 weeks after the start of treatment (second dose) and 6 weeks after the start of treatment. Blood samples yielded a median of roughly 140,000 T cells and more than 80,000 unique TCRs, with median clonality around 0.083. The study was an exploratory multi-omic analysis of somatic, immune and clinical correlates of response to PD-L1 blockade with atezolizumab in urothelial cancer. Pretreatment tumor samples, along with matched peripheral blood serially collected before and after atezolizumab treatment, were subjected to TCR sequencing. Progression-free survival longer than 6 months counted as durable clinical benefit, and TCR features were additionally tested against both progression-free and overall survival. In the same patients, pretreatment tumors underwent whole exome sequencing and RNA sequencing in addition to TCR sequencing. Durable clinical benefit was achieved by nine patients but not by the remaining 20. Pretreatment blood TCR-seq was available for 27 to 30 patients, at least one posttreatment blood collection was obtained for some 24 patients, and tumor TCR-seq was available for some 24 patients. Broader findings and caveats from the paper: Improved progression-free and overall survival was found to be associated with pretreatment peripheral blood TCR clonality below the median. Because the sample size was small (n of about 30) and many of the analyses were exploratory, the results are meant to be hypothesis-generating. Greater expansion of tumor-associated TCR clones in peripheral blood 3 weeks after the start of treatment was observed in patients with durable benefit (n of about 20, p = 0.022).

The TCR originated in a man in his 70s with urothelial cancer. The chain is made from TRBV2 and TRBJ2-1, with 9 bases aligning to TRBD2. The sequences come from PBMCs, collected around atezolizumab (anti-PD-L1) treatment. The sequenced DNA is TGTGCCAGCCGTAGCGGGGGTCCCTCCTACAATGAGCAGTTCTTC. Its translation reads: CASRSGGPSYNEQFF.